These 7 T cell receptor beta chains came from one sample sequenced in a study of blood T cell repertoires in COVID-19. Method: immunoSEQ multiplex PCR; TCRdb's copy keeps in-frame clones and lacks some. The sample shows approximately 300,000 clones, about 85% of them seen only once. Source material: peripheral blood. The receptors were gathered from a human donor with COVID-19, enrolled during active disease. The donor label of this sample is uncertain.

This chain connects TRBV28 to TRBJ2-2, with TRBD1 identical over 7 bases. Per the germline V gene, CDR1 is MDHEN and CDR2 is SYDVKM. V gave up 9 bases and J gave up 1 base; unmatched junction bases: 2. This CDR3 has 13 residues. Here the CDR3 DNA reads TGTGCCAGTGACAGGGTGAACACCGGGGAGCTGTTTTTT. Amino acids: CASDRVNTGELFF.

CDR3 residues: CASSLAGGGSYNEQFF. The CDR3 DNA reads TGTGCCAGCAGCTTAGCGGGGGGTGGATCCTACAATGAGCAGTTCTTC. The chain is built from TRBV11-2 and TRBJ2-1, with 7 bases identical to TRBD2. Trimming took 1 base from V and 1 from J; bases not matched to a gene: 4. This CDR3 is 16 amino acids long. CDR1 is SGHAT and CDR2 is FQNNGV in the germline V gene.

This clone appeared many times. The rearrangement joins TRBV7-2 to TRBJ1-6, with 7 bases identical to TRBD1. Germline CDR1 and CDR2: SGHTA and FQGNSA. J lost 17 bases, V lost 4 bases, and 11 bases had no gene match. This CDR3 region has 13 residues. CDR3 coding DNA: TGTGCCAGCAGCTCCCGACAGGGAAGTACTTTCCACTTT. Translation gives CASSSRQGSTFHF.

As concerns this clone: The junction shows a germline mismatch at one end, possibly a read error. This chain joins TRBV6-4 and TRBJ2-1, with D possibly TRBD2 on 5 matching bases. In germline, CDR1 is MRHNA, CDR2 SNTAGT. The CDR3 has 14 residues. As DNA, the CDR3 is TGTGCCAGCAGCGACTCGTGGCGGGACAATGAGCAGTTCTTC. The encoded protein is CASSDSWRDNEQFF.

This clone was detected a few times. The V gene is TRBV4-1, the J gene TRBJ2-2; 14 bases are a match to TRBD2. The CDR3 is 17 residues long. CDR1 MGHRA and CDR2 YSYEKL come from the germline V gene. The trim removed 3 bases at V and 5 bases at J, leaving 5 bases unmatched. The chain's CDR3 is CASSQGLAGVRTGELFF. In DNA form, the CDR3 reads TGCGCCAGCAGCCAGGGACTAGCGGGAGTTAGGACCGGGGAGCTGTTTTTT.

This chain joins TRBV30 and TRBJ1-1, with D possibly matching TRBD1 (6 bases). CDR1 and CDR2 from the germline V gene are GTSNPN and SVGIG (reference sequence). The CDR3 totals 14 residues. V was trimmed by 3 bases and J by 0 bases, leaving 11 bases between them. In DNA, the CDR3 is TGTGCCTGGAGAGCGGACAGCCTGAACACTGAAGCTTTCTTT. Protein product: CAWRADSLNTEAFF.

The rearrangement uses TRBV30 and TRBJ1-4, with unresolved D. V was cut by 0 bases and J by 3 bases, with 5 bases left in between. CDR3 size: 13 residues. CDR1 GTSNPN and CDR2 SVGIG come from the germline V gene (reference sequence). The CDR3 nucleotides are TGTGCCTGGAGTGTGCAGGCTAATGAAAAACTGTTTTTT. This translates into CAWSVQANEKLFF.